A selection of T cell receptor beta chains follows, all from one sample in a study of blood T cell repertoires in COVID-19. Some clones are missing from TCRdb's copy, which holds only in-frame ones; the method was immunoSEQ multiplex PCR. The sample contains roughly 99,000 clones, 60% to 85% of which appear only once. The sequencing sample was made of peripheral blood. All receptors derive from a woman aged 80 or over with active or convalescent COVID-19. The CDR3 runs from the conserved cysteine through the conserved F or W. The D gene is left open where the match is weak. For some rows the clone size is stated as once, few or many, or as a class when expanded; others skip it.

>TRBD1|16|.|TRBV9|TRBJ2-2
CASSPRDRGLAGELFF
TGTGCCAGCAGCCCCCGGGACAGGGGGCTTGCCGGGGAGCTGTTTTTT
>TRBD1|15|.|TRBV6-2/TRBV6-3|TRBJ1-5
CASSYPTGGNQPQHF
TGTGCCAGCAGTTACCCGACAGGGGGCAATCAGCCCCAGCATTTT
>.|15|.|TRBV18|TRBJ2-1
CASSLDSNPYNEQFF
TGTGCCAGCTCACTTGACTCCAACCCCTACAATGAGCAGTTCTTC
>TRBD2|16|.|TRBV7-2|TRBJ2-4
CASSPRTSRYKNIQYF
TGTGCCAGCAGCCCAAGGACTAGCCGTTACAAAAACATTCAGTACTTC
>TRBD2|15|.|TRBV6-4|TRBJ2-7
CASSPGLAGTYEQYF
TGTGCCAGCAGCCCTGGACTAGCGGGAACCTACGAGCAGTACTTC
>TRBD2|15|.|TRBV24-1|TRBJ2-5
CATSDLSSGAGGQYF
TGTGCCACCAGTGATTTGTCTAGCGGGGCGGGGGGCCAGTACTTC
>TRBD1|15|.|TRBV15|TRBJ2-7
CATSRGTGVSYEQYF
TGTGCCACCAGCAGGGGGACAGGGGTCTCCTACGAGCAGTACTTC
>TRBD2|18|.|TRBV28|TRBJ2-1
CASSSRLAGGWTYNEQFF
TGTGCCAGCAGTTCACGACTAGCGGGAGGGTGGACCTACAATGAGCAGTTCTTC
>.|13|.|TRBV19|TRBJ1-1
CASSIDGGTEAFF
TGTGCCAGTAGTATAGATGGGGGGACTGAAGCTTTCTTT
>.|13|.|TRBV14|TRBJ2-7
CASSQIEGSEQYF
TGTGCCAGCAGCCAAATTGAGGGTAGCGAGCAGTACTTC
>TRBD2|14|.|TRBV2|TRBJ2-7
CASSTSGSVHEQYF
TGTGCCAGCAGTACTAGCGGGAGTGTCCACGAGCAGTACTTC
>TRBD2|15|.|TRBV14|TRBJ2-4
CASSQTLAGRNIQYF
TGTGCCAGCAGCCAAACCTTAGCGGGACGAAACATTCAGTACTTC
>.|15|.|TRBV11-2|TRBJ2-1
CASSLVAGSYNEQFF
TGTGCCAGCAGCTTAGTCGCGGGGAGCTACAATGAGCAGTTCTTC
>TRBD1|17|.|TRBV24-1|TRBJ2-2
CATSDGGTGSRAGELFF
TGTGCCACCAGTGATGGGGGGACAGGGAGTAGGGCCGGGGAGCTGTTTTTT
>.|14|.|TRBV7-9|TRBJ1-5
CASSLGTANQPQHF
TGTGCCAGCAGCTTAGGGACAGCTAATCAGCCCCAGCATTTT
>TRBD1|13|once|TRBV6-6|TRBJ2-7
CASSPRQGYEQYF
TGTGCCAGCAGCCCCCGACAGGGCTACGAGCAGTACTTC